The following is a T cell receptor beta chain sequence with its context. Its antigen is undetermined. This sample stems from a study of T-cell memory formation after mild COVID-19. Study details: For the most part, TCR clusters were specific to one donor.

Germline-derived CDR1 and CDR2 are KGHSH and LQKENI. The CDR3 has 16 residues. The V gene lost 6 bases and the J gene lost 8 bases, with 25 bases spanning the gap. The study, taken as a whole, reports: A second wave expanding day 15 to 37 was CD4+-biased; contracting clones were balanced. Those CD4+ clones that contracted were mainly in CM and EM (CD8+ ones in EMRA).

A 5'RACE reaction primed in the constant segment made cDNA libraries of TCR alpha and TCR beta, and these carried sample barcodes and UMIs. In TCRdb, the 5' RACE reads were re-called with MiXCR into one record per CDR3 protein. The data contain under 450,000 distinct CDR3 sequences, over 13% of them singletons. Sequencing was done on a sample of PBMCs or a T cell subset sorted from them (not recorded which). This clonotype was sampled from a man in his late teens or twenties who had mild COVID-19 (a few samples of this study predate the infection). Cell type and time point are not known. The rearrangement links TRBV18 to TRBJ1-2; weak D call: TRBD1 (6 bases). In nucleotides, the CDR3 is TGTGCCAGCTCGTCGACCCACAGGGAGGGGGTGAAAGGCTACACCTTC. It yields the protein CASSSTHREGVKGYTF.